This TCR beta chain was documented in a study of PD-1 blockade in classical Hodgkin lymphoma. Study-wide findings and caveats: The study found that TCR diversity rose significantly by C4D1 in CD4+ but not CD8+ cells. There remain no defined causes for the repertoire differences, which possibly reflect disease activity or prior therapy. Newly diagnosed patients and complete responders had comparable diversity at baseline.

Here immunoSEQ multiplex PCR was the method, and the copy in TCRdb shows in-frame clones only, minus some. The table has some 41,000 clones, 70% to 90% seen once. With no exception, relapse followed autologous stem cell transplantation in all patients, and brentuximab vedotin exposure varied. Of note for this clone: What it binds is unknown.

Sequencing used peripheral blood mononuclear cells (PBMCs), obtained before the second cycle of nivolumab. The source is a human donor with classical Hodgkin lymphoma.

The CDR3 nucleotides read TGTGCCAGCAGCGGGGGACTAGCGGTCGGGGAGCAGTTCTTC. The encoded protein is CASSGGLAVGEQFF. The chain has TRBV9 and TRBJ2-1; 11 nucleotides line up with TRBD2. The trim removed 3 bases at V and 10 bases at J, leaving 6 bases unmatched. The CDR3 totals 14 residues. Per germline, CDR1 SGDLS and CDR2 YYNGEE. The full variable domain, in which reference TRBV9 and TRBJ2-1 provide the parts outside the CDR3, is DSGVTQTPKHLITATGQRVTLRCSPRSGDLSVYWYQQSLDQGLQFLIQYYNGEERAKGNILERFSAQQFPDLHSELNLSSLELGDSALYFCASSGGLAVGEQFFGPGTRLTVL.